This T cell receptor beta chain is from a study of blood T cell repertoires in COVID-19. Study background: COVID-19 samples, acute and convalescent, were from the United States, Italy and Spain.

Germline V lookup: CDR1 SGHRS, CDR2 YFSETQ. The CDR3 has 12 amino acids. With 5 bases removed from V and 2 bases from J, the gap between germline ends came to 7 bases. Repertoires were generated with immunoSEQ multiplex PCR, while TCRdb's copy carries only in-frame clones and drops some. The data contain over 95,000 clones, about 89% of them singletons. The chain carries TRBV5-1 and TRBJ2-5, with no clear D. This clonotype was sampled from a human donor with acute or convalescent COVID-19. The donor label of this sample is uncertain. Sequencing used peripheral blood. The CDR3 sequence: CASRATQETQYF. CDR3 bases: TGCGCCAGCAGGGCCACGCAAGAGACCCAGTACTTC.